The rows below give T cell receptor beta chains drawn from one sample of a study of identical twins. TCRdb recomputed calls from the 5' RACE reads with MiXCR, one row per CDR3 protein. This sample has 420,000 or so distinct CDR3 sequences; around a sixth occur once, and the top ten carry less than 15%. Sequenced: naive T cells sorted from blood. These receptors were taken from a man over 45 in good health. CDR3s include the opening cysteine and the closing phenylalanine or tryptophan. The D gene is left open where the match is weak. The size of a clone is reported for some rows only, either as once, few or many, or as a class for expanded clones.

d_call | clone_size | j_call | cdr3_length | v_call | cdr3_aa | cdr3_nt
NA | many | TRBJ1-5 | 14 | TRBV11-2 | CASSLGGDDQPQHF | TGTGCCAGCAGCTTAGGGGGGGATGATCAGCCCCAGCATTTT
TRBD2 | few | TRBJ2-7 | 16 | TRBV7-2 | CASSNPGLAGTWEQYF | TGTGCCAGCAGCAACCCGGGACTAGCGGGGACTTGGGAGCAGTACTTC
NA | NA | TRBJ2-1 | 15 | TRBV4-1 | CASSQDPPRYNEQFF | TGCGCCAGCAGCCAAGATCCGCCCAGATACAATGAGCAGTTCTTC
NA | NA | TRBJ2-5 | 13 | TRBV12-3/TRBV12-4 | CASSQGAQETQYF | TGTGCCAGTTCCCAGGGAGCCCAAGAGACCCAGTACTTC
NA | few | TRBJ2-4 | 17 | TRBV7-8 | CASSYIGRSLAKNIQYF | TGTGCCAGCAGCTACATTGGACGGAGCCTAGCCAAAAACATTCAGTACTTC
TRBD1 | many | TRBJ2-1 | 13 | TRBV6-6 | CASSQDRGGEQFF | TGTGCCAGCAGTCAGGACAGGGGTGGCGAGCAGTTCTTC
TRBD1 | NA | TRBJ2-3 | 16 | TRBV5-1 | CASSPGDRAITDTQYF | TGCGCCAGCAGCCCAGGGGACAGGGCAATAACAGATACGCAGTATTTT
NA | NA | TRBJ2-2 | 15 | TRBV4-3 | CASSQVGGRTGELFF | TGCGCCAGCAGCCAAGTGGGCGGGCGCACCGGGGAGCTGTTTTTT
NA | few | TRBJ2-1 | 15 | TRBV24-1 | CATSDIASSYNEQFF | TGTGCCACCAGTGATATTGCCTCCTCCTACAATGAGCAGTTCTTC
NA | few | TRBJ1-6 | 16 | TRBV6-5 | CASSYFREGYNSPLHF | TGTGCCAGCAGTTACTTCAGGGAAGGGTATAATTCACCCCTCCACTTT
NA | NA | TRBJ2-1 | 12 | TRBV6-5 | CASSYKQNEQFF | TGTGCCAGCAGTTACAAACAGAATGAGCAGTTCTTC
TRBD1 | many | TRBJ2-5 | 14 | TRBV20-1 | CSAPGLTGKETQYF | TGCAGTGCCCCGGGTTTGACAGGGAAAGAGACCCAGTACTTC
NA | many | TRBJ2-7 | 15 | TRBV20-1 | CSARDPGRELRAEYF | TGCAGTGCTAGAGATCCGGGCAGAGAATTACGAGCTGAGTACTTC
NA | few | TRBJ2-5 | 14 | TRBV28 | CASRPQDHDETQYF | TGTGCCAGCAGACCTCAGGACCACGACGAGACCCAGTACTTC
NA | NA | TRBJ2-7 | 17 | TRBV2 | CASSESVRTGRAYEQYF | TGTGCCAGCAGCGAAAGCGTCCGGACAGGGAGGGCCTACGAGCAGTACTTC
NA | NA | TRBJ2-1 | 14 | TRBV5-1 | CASSVQGVGNEQFF | TGCGCCAGCAGCGTCCAGGGTGTCGGCAATGAGCAGTTCTTC
NA | few | TRBJ2-3 | 14 | TRBV20-1 | CSATRRMFTDTQYF | TGCAGTGCTACTAGACGCATGTTTACAGATACGCAGTATTTT
TRBD1 | NA | TRBJ2-7 | 17 | TRBV11-2 | CASSLADRGLGTYEQYF | TGTGCCAGCAGCTTAGCCGACAGGGGCCTGGGGACCTACGAGCAGTACTTC
TRBD2 | few | TRBJ2-3 | 16 | TRBV5-1 | CASSTGLAGATDTQYF | TGCGCCAGCAGCACGGGACTAGCGGGAGCGACAGATACGCAGTATTTT
NA | NA | TRBJ2-2 | 16 | TRBV11-2 | CASSLRRERNTGELFF | TGTGCCAGCAGCTTAAGGAGGGAGAGGAACACCGGGGAGCTGTTTTTT
TRBD1 | NA | TRBJ2-2 | 16 | TRBV12-3/TRBV12-4 | CASQSSGRGFTGELFF | TGTGCCAGCCAGTCATCAGGCAGGGGGTTCACCGGGGAGCTGTTTTTT
NA | NA | TRBJ1-4 | 12 | TRBV20-1 | CSATQGGEKLFF | TGCAGTGCTACCCAGGGTGGGGAAAAACTGTTTTTT
NA | few | TRBJ2-5 | 13 | TRBV10-3 | CAIRDDKGGTQYF | TGTGCCATCAGGGACGACAAGGGAGGGACCCAGTACTTC
NA | many | TRBJ1-2 | 12 | TRBV20-1 | CSARDWTESITF | TGCAGTGCTAGAGATTGGACGGAATCAATCACCTTC
TRBD2 | NA | TRBJ2-7 | 15 | TRBV12-3/TRBV12-4 | CASSLIGSGGYEQYF | TGTGCCAGCAGTTTAATCGGTTCGGGGGGCTACGAGCAGTACTTC
NA | many | TRBJ2-7 | 14 | TRBV5-1 | CASSLANRASEQYF | TGCGCCAGCAGCTTGGCCAACAGGGCTAGCGAGCAGTACTTC
NA | NA | TRBJ2-1 | 14 | TRBV4-3 | CASSGRGGANEQFF | TGCGCCAGCAGCGGGAGGGGGGGGGCGAATGAGCAGTTCTTC
NA | NA | TRBJ2-2 | 13 | TRBV10-3 | CATSYYSTGELFF | TGTGCCACCAGCTACTATTCAACCGGGGAGCTGTTTTTT
NA | NA | TRBJ2-1 | 17 | TRBV29-1 | CSVEVNWLAQFLNEQFF | TGCAGCGTTGAAGTGAACTGGCTAGCTCAATTCCTCAATGAGCAGTTCTTC
TRBD1 | NA | TRBJ1-5 | 18 | TRBV6-1 | CASSPTGTGGLGNQPQHF | TGTGCCAGCAGCCCGACGGGGACAGGGGGCTTGGGGAATCAGCCCCAGCATTTT
NA | few | TRBJ2-3 | 14 | TRBV25-1 | CASSDRTGTDTQYF | TGTGCCAGCAGTGACCGGACAGGCACAGATACGCAGTATTTT
TRBD1 | NA | TRBJ1-2 | 15 | TRBV30 | CAWSALTGEGAGYTF | TGTGCCTGGAGTGCCTTGACAGGGGAAGGTGCTGGCTACACCTTC
TRBD1 | NA | TRBJ2-6 | 17 | TRBV27 | CASSLSRGGDGANVLTF | TGTGCCAGCAGTTTATCGAGAGGGGGCGACGGGGCCAACGTCCTGACTTTC
NA | many | TRBJ1-1 | 13 | TRBV5-1 | CASSLERPGEAFF | TGCGCCAGCAGCTTGGAACGGCCAGGCGAAGCTTTCTTT
NA | NA | TRBJ2-7 | 14 | TRBV11-2 | CASSLLHSGFEQYF | TGTGCCAGCAGCTTATTACATTCAGGGTTTGAGCAGTACTTC
NA | NA | TRBJ2-2 | 15 | TRBV6-1 | CASLSTESNTGELFF | TGTGCCAGCCTCTCGACGGAGTCGAACACCGGGGAGCTGTTTTTT
NA | few | TRBJ2-1 | 15 | TRBV4-2 | CASSQVTSSDNEQFF | TGTGCCAGCAGCCAGGTAACTAGTTCCGATAATGAGCAGTTCTTC
NA | few | TRBJ1-2 | 15 | TRBV4-3 | CASSQAQGHTSGYTF | TGCGCCAGCAGCCAAGCCCAAGGGCACACCAGCGGCTACACCTTC
NA | NA | TRBJ1-5 | 14 | TRBV4-1 | CASSPEGTAPPQHF | TGCGCCAGCAGCCCAGAAGGGACGGCACCGCCCCAGCATTTT
NA | many | TRBJ2-3 | 12 | TRBV29-1 | CSVVPSTDTQYF | TGCAGCGTTGTTCCAAGCACAGATACGCAGTATTTT
NA | few | TRBJ2-7 | 13 | TRBV7-2 | CASSASSYYEQYF | TGTGCCAGCAGCGCAAGCAGCTACTACGAGCAGTACTTC
NA | NA | TRBJ1-1 | 16 | TRBV2 | CASSGDYQGQNTEAFF | TGTGCCAGCAGTGGGGACTATCAGGGGCAGAACACTGAAGCTTTCTTT
NA | few | TRBJ2-1 | 15 | TRBV28 | CASAPGGRTYNEQFF | TGTGCCAGCGCCCCGGGCGGGCGAACCTACAATGAGCAGTTCTTC
NA | many | TRBJ2-5 | 14 | TRBV12-3/TRBV12-4 | CASSSGWAQETQYF | TGTGCCAGCAGCTCTGGGTGGGCACAGGAGACCCAGTACTTC
NA | few | TRBJ1-1 | 16 | TRBV11-2 | CASSSLPGGLNTEAFF | TGTGCCAGCAGCTCCCTCCCGGGAGGGTTGAACACTGAAGCTTTCTTT
NA | NA | TRBJ2-2 | 15 | TRBV15 | CATSPEQQNTGELFF | TGTGCCACCAGTCCGGAACAGCAGAACACCGGGGAGCTGTTTTTT
TRBD2 | NA | TRBJ2-6 | 19 | TRBV19 | CASSIPLAGVPPGANVLTF | TGTGCCAGTAGTATCCCCTTAGCGGGAGTCCCCCCCGGGGCCAACGTCCTGACTTTC
NA | NA | TRBJ2-3 | 14 | TRBV7-2 | CASTPEAGTDTQYF | TGTGCCAGCACTCCGGAGGCGGGCACAGATACGCAGTATTTT
NA | few | TRBJ2-7 | 16 | TRBV7-9 | CASSAPSRGLGYEQYF | TGTGCCAGCAGCGCACCTTCCAGGGGATTAGGCTACGAGCAGTACTTC
NA | NA | TRBJ2-7 | 12 | TRBV10-3 | CAISGTSYEQYF | TGTGCCATCAGCGGGACCTCCTACGAGCAGTACTTC
TRBD2 | few | TRBJ2-3 | 16 | TRBV2 | CASSQGLAGGRNTQYF | TGTGCCAGCAGCCAGGGACTAGCGGGGGGAAGGAATACGCAGTATTTT
TRBD1 | few | TRBJ2-7 | 14 | TRBV4-1 | CASSQGTGPYEQYF | TGCGCCAGCAGCCAAGGGACAGGCCCCTACGAGCAGTACTTC